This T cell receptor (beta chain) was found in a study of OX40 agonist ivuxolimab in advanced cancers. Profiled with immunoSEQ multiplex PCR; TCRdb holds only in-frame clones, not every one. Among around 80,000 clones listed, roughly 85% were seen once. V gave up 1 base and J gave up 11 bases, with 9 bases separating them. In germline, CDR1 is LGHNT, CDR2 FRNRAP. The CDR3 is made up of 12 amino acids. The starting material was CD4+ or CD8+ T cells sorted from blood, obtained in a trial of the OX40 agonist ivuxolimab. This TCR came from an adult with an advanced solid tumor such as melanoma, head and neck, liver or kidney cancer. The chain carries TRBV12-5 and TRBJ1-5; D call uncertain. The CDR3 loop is CASGLGGRAQHF. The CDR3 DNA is TGTGCTAGTGGTTTGGGGGGAAGGGCCCAGCATTTT.